Following are 5 T cell receptor beta chains from one sample sequenced in a study of control samples from healthy donors and cancer patients. The table came from immunoSEQ multiplex PCR; TCRdb's copy has only in-frame clones and leaves some out. Of approximately 86,000 clones listed, 85% to 95% were seen once; the top ten hold approximately 1.5%. Sequenced: blood. These receptors were collected from a woman in her thirties in good health.

The chain has TRBV2 and TRBJ1-2; 9 nucleotides match TRBD1. Germline CDR1 reads SNHLY; CDR2 reads FYNNEI. V lost 10 bases to trimming and J lost 6 bases; unmatched junction nucleotides: 12. The CDR3 loop spans 14 amino acids. CDR3 sequence reads: CATWAGTGRNGYTF. As DNA, the CDR3 is TGTGCCACCTGGGCCGGGACAGGGAGAAATGGCTACACCTTC.

This sequence joins TRBV5-1 and TRBJ2-6; no firm D call. Germline V gene lookup returns CDR1 SGHRS and CDR2 YFSETQ. Trimming pared 1 base from V and 0 bases from J, leaving 8 bases between. CDR3 size: 16 residues. CDR3 protein: CASSLQQSSGANVLTF. CDR3 sequence (DNA): TGCGCCAGCAGCTTGCAACAGAGCTCTGGGGCCAACGTCCTGACTTTC.

The DNA for the CDR3 is TGTGCCACCCGAGGGGTTGGGGGCACTGAAGCTTTCTTT. Its translation: CATRGVGGTEAFF. The chain carries TRBV24-1 and TRBJ1-1; D might be TRBD1 (5 bases). V was pared by 9 bases and J by 4 bases, with 14 bases between. From germline, CDR1 is KGHDR and CDR2 SFDVKD. CDR3 length: 13 amino acids.

The chain combines TRBV5-1 with TRBJ1-1; 10 bases align to TRBD1. The CDR3 contains 14 residues. Looked up from germline, CDR1 is SGHRS and CDR2 is YFSETQ. V was clipped by 1 base and J by 5 bases; unmatched bases: 2. The CDR3 loop is CASSLWTGGTEAFF. The CDR3 nucleotides read TGCGCCAGCAGCTTGTGGACAGGGGGAACTGAAGCTTTCTTT.

This clone showed up just once. This sequence joins TRBV19 and TRBJ1-4, with unresolved D. The CDR3 is 12 amino acids. V lost 1 base and J 8 bases, leaving 5 bases between the germline ends. Germline V CDR1 and CDR2: LNHDA, SQIVND (reference sequence). CDR3 residues: CASSIVGEKLFF. DNA of the CDR3: TGTGCCAGTAGTATAGTGGGGGAAAAACTGTTTTTT.